This T cell receptor beta chain was observed in a study of CD8 T cells in ankylosing spondylitis. Study-wide results and limits: The clones that were linked to disease were reported to be significantly enriched in matched synovial fluid samples from ankylosing spondylitis patients. Earlier literature documents some of the motif variants in reactive arthritis synovial fluid and blood. What appeared characteristic of ankylosing spondylitis blood was a TCR beta motif of fewer than ten highly homologous variants. CD8+ by phenotype, disease-linked clones were relatively rare in peripheral blood.

V shed 6 bases and J 5 bases; nucleotides not matched to a gene: 7. This CDR3 comprises 13 residues. Germline CDR1 is SGHRS and CDR2 is YFSETQ. Quantitative 5'-RACE was performed with molecular barcodes, and it yielded the TCR beta libraries. TCRdb recomputed calls from the 5' RACE reads with MiXCR, one row per CDR3 protein. The sample has about 510,000 distinct CDR3 sequences, roughly 5.3% seen once. For this clonotype: Its specificity is unknown.

This clonotype was obtained from a male donor with ankylosing spondylitis. The specimen was blood, either unsorted or a sorted T cell fraction (not recorded which). The V gene is TRBV5-1, the J gene TRBJ2-5; 7 nucleotides match TRBD1. The DNA for the CDR3 is TGCGCCAGCAAGCCCGGGACAGCGGAGACCCAGTACTTC. This translates into CASKPGTAETQYF. The complete variable domain, with remaining parts taken from reference TRBV5-1 and TRBJ2-5, reads KAGVTQTPRYLIKTRGQQVTLSCSPISGHRSVSWYQQTPGQGLQFLFEYFSETQRNKGNFPGRFSGRQFSNSRSEMNVSTLELGDSALYLCASKPGTAETQYFGPGTRLLVL.